The present T cell receptor beta chain was sequenced within a study of follicular helper T cells after annual influenza vaccination. Study-wide background: After each seasonal flu vaccination, blood came on days 0, 7 and 28. Study-wide findings and caveats: Yearly vaccinations repeatedly recalled conserved clonotypes in ICOS+CD38+ cTfh.

This clone turned up a few times. Antigen specificity is unknown. The CDR3 is made up of 19 amino acids. Germline CDR1 reads SGHTA; CDR2 reads FQGNSA. V lost 5 bases and J lost 1; bases outside the gene matches: 13. Time point noted: 2014-2015 season, pre-vaccination. Vaccine contraindications, substance abuse, HIV/AIDS, active malignancy and active illness excluded donors. Cells are cTfh (non-naive CD4+CXCR5+PD-1+), split by ICOS and CD38 into double-positive or double-negative. The protocol was immunoSEQ multiplex PCR, while the TCRdb copy is restricted to in-frame clones and leaves out a portion. The table includes 7,500 to 10,000 clones, roughly 79% detected once.

This sequence originates from an adult who received the influenza vaccine. Sequencing was performed on CXCR5+ CD38- circulating T follicular helper cells from blood, taken on the day of influenza vaccination. The sample's subset: circulating Tfh, non-naive CD4+CXCR5+PD-1+ (ICOS+CD38+ or ICOS-CD38-). The chain links TRBV7-2 to TRBJ2-2; 10 bases fit TRBD2. This CDR3 is CASSPYPHGLAENTGELFF. The CDR3, as DNA: TGTGCCAGCAGCCCATACCCCCACGGACTAGCGGAGAACACCGGGGAGCTGTTTTTT.